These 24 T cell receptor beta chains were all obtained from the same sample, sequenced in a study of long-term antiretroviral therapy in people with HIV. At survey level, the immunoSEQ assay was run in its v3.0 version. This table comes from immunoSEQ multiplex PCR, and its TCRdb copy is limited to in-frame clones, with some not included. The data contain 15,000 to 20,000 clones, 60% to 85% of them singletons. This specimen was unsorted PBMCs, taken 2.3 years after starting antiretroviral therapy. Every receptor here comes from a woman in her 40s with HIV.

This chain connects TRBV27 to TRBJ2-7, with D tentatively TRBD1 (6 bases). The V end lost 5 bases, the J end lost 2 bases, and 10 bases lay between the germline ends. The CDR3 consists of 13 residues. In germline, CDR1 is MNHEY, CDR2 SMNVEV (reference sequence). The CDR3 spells CASSTDRTYEQYF. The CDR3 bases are TGTGCCAGCAGTACGGACAGAACCTACGAGCAGTACTTC.

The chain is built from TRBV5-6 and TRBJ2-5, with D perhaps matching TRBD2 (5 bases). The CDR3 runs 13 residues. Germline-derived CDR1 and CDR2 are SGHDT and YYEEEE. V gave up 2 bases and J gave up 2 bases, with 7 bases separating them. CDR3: CASSLREQETQYF. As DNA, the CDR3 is TGTGCCAGCAGCTTAAGGGAGCAAGAGACCCAGTACTTC. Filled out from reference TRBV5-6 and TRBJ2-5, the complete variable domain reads DAGVTQSPTHLIKTRGQQVTLRCSPKSGHDTVSWYQQALGQGPQFIFQYYEEEERQRGNFPDRFSGHQFPNYSSELNVNALLLGDSALYLCASSLREQETQYFGPGTRLLVL.

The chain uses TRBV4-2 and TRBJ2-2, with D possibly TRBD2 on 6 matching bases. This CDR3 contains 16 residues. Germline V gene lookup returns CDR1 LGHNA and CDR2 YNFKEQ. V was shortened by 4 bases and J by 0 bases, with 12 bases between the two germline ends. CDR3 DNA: TGTGCCAGCAGCCCCCCTCGACTAGCGAACACCGGGGAGCTGTTTTTT. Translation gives CASSPPRLANTGELFF.

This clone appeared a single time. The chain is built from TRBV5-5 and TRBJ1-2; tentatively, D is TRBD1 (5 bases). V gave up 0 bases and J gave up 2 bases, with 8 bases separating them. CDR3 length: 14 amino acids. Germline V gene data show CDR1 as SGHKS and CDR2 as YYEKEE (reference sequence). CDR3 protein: CASSLGPGNYGYTF. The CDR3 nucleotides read TGTGCCAGCAGCTTGGGCCCAGGGAACTATGGCTACACCTTC.

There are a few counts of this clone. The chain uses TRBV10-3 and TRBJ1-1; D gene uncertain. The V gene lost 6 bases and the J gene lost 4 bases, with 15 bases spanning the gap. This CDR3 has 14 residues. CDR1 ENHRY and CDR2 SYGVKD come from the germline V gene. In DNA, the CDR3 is TGTGCCATCAGGGGTTCAGACCTCCTCACTGAAGCTTTCTTT. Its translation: CAIRGSDLLTEAFF.

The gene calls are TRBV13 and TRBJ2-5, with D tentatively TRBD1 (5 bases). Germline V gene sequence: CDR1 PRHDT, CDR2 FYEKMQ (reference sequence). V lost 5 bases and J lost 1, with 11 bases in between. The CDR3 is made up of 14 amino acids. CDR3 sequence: CASSRRDSQETQYF. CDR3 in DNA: TGTGCCAGCAGCCGCCGAGACAGCCAAGAGACCCAGTACTTC.

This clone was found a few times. Here the CDR3 reads CASSQLDRPGTRTIEQFF. The CDR3 DNA reads as TGCGCCAGCAGCCAACTCGACAGACCCGGGACTAGGACGATTGAGCAGTTCTTC. The chain has TRBV4-1 and TRBJ2-1, with 8 bases matching TRBD2. Germline V CDR1 and CDR2: MGHRA, YSYEKL. V lost 2 bases and J lost 9; bases outside the gene matches: 18. This CDR3 is 18 amino acids long.

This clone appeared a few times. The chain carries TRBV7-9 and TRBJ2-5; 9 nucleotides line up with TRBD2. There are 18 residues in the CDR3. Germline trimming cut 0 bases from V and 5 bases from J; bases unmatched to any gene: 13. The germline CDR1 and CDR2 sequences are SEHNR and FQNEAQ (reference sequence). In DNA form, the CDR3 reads TGTGCCAGCAGCTTAGCTAGCGGGAGTGGTGGCTTTGTGGAGACCCAGTACTTC. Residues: CASSLASGSGGFVETQYF.

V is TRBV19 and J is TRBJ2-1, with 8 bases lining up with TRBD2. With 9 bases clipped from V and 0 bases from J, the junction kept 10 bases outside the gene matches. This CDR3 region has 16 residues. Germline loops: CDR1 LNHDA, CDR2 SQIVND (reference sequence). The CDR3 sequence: CASRQSGGSSYNEQFF. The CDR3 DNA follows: TGTGCCAGCAGACAATCGGGGGGGAGCTCCTACAATGAGCAGTTCTTC. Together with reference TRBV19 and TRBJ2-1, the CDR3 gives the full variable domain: DGGITQSPKYLFRKEGQNVTLSCEQNLNHDAMYWYRQDPGQGLRLIYYSQIVNDFQKGDIAEGYSVSREKKESFPLTVTSAQKNPTAFYLCASRQSGGSSYNEQFFGPGTRLTVL.

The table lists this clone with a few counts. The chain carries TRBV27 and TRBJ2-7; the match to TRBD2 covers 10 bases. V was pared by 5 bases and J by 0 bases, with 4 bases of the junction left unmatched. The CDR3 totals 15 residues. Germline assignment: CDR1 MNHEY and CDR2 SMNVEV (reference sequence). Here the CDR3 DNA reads TGTGCCAGCAGTGTCAGCGGGAGGGCCTCCTACGAGCAGTACTTC. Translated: CASSVSGRASYEQYF.

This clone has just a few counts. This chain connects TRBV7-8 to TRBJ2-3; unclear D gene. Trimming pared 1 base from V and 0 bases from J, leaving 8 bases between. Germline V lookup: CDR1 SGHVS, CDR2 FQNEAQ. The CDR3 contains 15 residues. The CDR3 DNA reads TGTGCCAGCAGCTTAGTTACACAGAGCACAGATACGCAGTATTTT. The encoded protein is CASSLVTQSTDTQYF.

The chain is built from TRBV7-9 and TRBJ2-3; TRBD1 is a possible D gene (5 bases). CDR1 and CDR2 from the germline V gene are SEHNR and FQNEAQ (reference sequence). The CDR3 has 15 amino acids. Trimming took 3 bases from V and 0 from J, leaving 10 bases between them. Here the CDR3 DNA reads TGTGCCAGCAGCTTGCAGGGTGGTAGCACAGATACGCAGTATTTT. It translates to CASSLQGGSTDTQYF.

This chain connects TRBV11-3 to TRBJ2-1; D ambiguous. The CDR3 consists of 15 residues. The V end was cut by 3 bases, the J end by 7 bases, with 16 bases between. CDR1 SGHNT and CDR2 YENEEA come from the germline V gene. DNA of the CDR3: TGTGCCAGCAGCTTGATCCAGGCTTCGATTAATGAGCAGTTCTTC. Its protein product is CASSLIQASINEQFF.

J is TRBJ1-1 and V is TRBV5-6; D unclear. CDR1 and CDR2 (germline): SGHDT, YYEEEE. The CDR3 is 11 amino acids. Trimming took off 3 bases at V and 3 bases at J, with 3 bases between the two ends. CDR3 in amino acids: CASSSYTEAFF. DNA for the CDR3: TGTGCCAGCAGCTCCTACACTGAAGCTTTCTTT.

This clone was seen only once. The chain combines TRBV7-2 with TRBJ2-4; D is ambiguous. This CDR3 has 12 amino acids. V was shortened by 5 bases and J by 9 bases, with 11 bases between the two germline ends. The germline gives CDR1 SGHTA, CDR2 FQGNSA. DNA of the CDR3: TGTGCCAGCAGCCTCCGAGACCGCATTCAGTACTTC. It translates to CASSLRDRIQYF.

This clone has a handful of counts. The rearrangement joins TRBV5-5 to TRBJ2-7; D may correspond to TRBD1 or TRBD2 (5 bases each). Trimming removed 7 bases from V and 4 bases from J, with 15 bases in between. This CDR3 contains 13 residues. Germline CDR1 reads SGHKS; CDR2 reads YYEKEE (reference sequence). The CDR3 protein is CASATGTPYEQYF. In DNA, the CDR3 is TGTGCCAGCGCAACCGGGACCCCTTACGAGCAGTACTTC.

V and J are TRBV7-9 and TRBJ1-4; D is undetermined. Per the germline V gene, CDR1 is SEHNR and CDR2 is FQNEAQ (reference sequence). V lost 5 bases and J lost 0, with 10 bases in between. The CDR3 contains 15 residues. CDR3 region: CASSPNLATNEKLFF. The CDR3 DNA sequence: TGTGCCAGCAGCCCGAACCTAGCAACTAATGAAAAACTGTTTTTT.

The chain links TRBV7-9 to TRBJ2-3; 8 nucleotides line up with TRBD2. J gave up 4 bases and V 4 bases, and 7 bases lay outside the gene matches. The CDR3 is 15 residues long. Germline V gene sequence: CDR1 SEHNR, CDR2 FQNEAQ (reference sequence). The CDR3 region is CASSYAAGAPDTQYF. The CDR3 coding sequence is TGTGCCAGCAGCTACGCAGCGGGAGCCCCAGATACGCAGTATTTT. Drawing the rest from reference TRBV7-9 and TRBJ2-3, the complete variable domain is DTGVSQNPRHKITKRGQNVTFRCDPISEHNRLYWYRQTLGQGPEFLTYFQNEAQLEKSRLLSDRFSAERPKGSFSTLEIQRTEQGDSAMYLCASSYAAGAPDTQYFGPGTRLTVL.

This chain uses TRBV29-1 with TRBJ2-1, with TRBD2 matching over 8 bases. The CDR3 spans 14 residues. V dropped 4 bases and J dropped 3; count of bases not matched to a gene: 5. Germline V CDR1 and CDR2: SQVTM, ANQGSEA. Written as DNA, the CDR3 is TGCAGCGTTGGTTTACTAGCGGACTACAATGAGCAGTTCTTC. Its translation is CSVGLLADYNEQFF.

CDR3 sequence reads: CASSSGQLYGYTF. CDR3 DNA: TGTGCCAGCAGCTCGGGACAGCTCTATGGCTACACCTTC. The V gene is TRBV7-9, the J gene TRBJ1-2; TRBD1 aligns across 7 bases. This CDR3 region has 13 residues. The V segment lost 4 bases and the J segment 4 bases; nucleotides outside the gene matches: 3. CDR1 SEHNR and CDR2 FQNEAQ come from the germline V gene (reference sequence).

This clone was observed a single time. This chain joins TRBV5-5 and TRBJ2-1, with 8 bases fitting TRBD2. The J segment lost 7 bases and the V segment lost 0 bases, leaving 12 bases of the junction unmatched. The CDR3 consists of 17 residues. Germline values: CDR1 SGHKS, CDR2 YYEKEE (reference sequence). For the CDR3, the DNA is TGTGCCAGCAGCTTGGGCTGGTCAGCGGGAGCCTCTAATGAGCAGTTCTTC. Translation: CASSLGWSAGASNEQFF.

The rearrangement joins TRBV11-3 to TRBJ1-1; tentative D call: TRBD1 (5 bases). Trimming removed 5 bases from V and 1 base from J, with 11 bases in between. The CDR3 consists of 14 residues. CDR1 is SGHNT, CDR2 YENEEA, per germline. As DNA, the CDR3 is TGTGCCAGCAGCCACCCGACAGCGAACACTGAAGCTTTCTTT. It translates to CASSHPTANTEAFF.

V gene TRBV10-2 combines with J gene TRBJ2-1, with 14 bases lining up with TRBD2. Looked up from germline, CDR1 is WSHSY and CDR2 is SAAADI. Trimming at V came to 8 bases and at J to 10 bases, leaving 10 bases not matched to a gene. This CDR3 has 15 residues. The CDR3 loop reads CASGSGLAGVEEQFF. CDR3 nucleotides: TGCGCCAGCGGATCGGGACTAGCGGGAGTCGAGGAGCAGTTCTTC.

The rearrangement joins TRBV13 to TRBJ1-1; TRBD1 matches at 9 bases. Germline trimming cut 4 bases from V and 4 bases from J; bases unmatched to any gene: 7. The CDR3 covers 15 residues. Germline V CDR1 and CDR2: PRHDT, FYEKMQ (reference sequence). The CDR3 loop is CASSSYRGLGTEAFF. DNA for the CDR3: TGTGCCAGCAGCTCCTACAGGGGGCTGGGCACTGAAGCTTTCTTT. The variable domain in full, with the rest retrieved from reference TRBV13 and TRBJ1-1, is AAGVIQSPRHLIKEKRETATLKCYPIPRHDTVYWYQQGPGQDPQFLISFYEKMQSDKGSIPDRFSAQQFSDYHSELNMSSLELGDSALYFCASSSYRGLGTEAFFGQGTRLTVV.